The 22 T cell receptor beta chains listed next were all sequenced from one sample in a study of T cell changes during pregnancy in multiple sclerosis. TCRdb's copy holds only in-frame clones and misses some; the assay was immunoSEQ multiplex PCR. In the table there are tens of thousands of clones, around 91% of which are singletons. Sequenced material: CD4+ T cells from peripheral blood mononuclear cells, taken before pregnancy. These receptors were collected from a female donor with multiple sclerosis, enrolled in a pregnancy study.

CDR3 sequence reads: CASSLVDRPYEQYF. The CDR3 coding sequence is TGTGCCAGCAGCTTGGTTGACAGACCCTACGAGCAGTACTTC. This chain joins TRBV5-4 and TRBJ2-7; D possibly corresponds to TRBD1 (5 bases). The germline gives CDR1 SGHNT, CDR2 YYREEE (reference sequence). V lost 0 bases to trimming and J lost 2 bases, with 9 bases between them. The CDR3 consists of 14 residues.

V gene TRBV6-4 combines with J gene TRBJ2-2; 9 bases are a match to TRBD1. Germline V gives CDR1 MRHNA, CDR2 SNTAGT. V shed 5 bases, J shed 3 bases, and the junction held 7 bases outside the gene matches. CDR3 length: 16 residues. The CDR3 DNA is TGTGCCAGCAGTCCCACAGGGGGCGTCGACACCGGGGAGCTGTTTTTT. Its translation is CASSPTGGVDTGELFF.

This chain connects TRBV6-6 to TRBJ1-3, with D unresolved. The CDR3 sequence is 14 residues long. CDR1 and CDR2 (germline): MNHNY, SVGAGI (reference sequence). Trimming took 5 bases from V and 4 from J, leaving 12 bases between them. The CDR3 nucleotides are TGTGCCAGCAGTCCCCGGAGTGGGGGAAACACCATATATTTT. It translates to CASSPRSGGNTIYF.

The chain recombines TRBV7-2 with TRBJ2-5; TRBD2 is a possible D gene (6 bases). The CDR3 sequence is 15 residues long. V was cut by 7 bases and J by 3 bases, with 18 bases left in between. The germline V gene has CDR1 SGHTA and CDR2 FQGNSA. Written as DNA, the CDR3 is TGTGCCAGCATCTCCACCGGGACTTCCAAAGAGACCCAGTACTTC. Amino acids: CASISTGTSKETQYF. The entire variable domain, with the rest obtained from reference TRBV7-2 and TRBJ2-5, is as follows: GAGVSQSPSNKVTEKGKDVELRCDPISGHTALYWYRQSLGQGLEFLIYFQGNSAPDKSGLPSDRFSAERTGGSVSTLTIQRTQQEDSAVYLCASISTGTSKETQYFGPGTRLLVL.

In this sample, this clone turned up once. The genes are TRBV29-1 and TRBJ1-2; D is unresolved. CDR1 is SQVTM, CDR2 ANQGSEA, per germline. Trimming left V 3 bases short and J 14 bases short, with 16 bases between. This CDR3 spans 11 amino acids. The CDR3 loop reads CSVEVAQASTF. The CDR3 region has the DNA TGCAGCGTTGAGGTTGCCCAAGCGTCGACCTTC.

The genes are TRBV18 and TRBJ2-5, with TRBD1 matching 10 bases. Trimming removed 3 bases from V and 2 bases from J; junction bases left unmatched: 3. In germline, CDR1 is KGHSH, CDR2 LQKENI. There are 15 residues in the CDR3. The CDR3 region is CASSPRTGGQETQYF. The CDR3 DNA sequence: TGTGCCAGCTCACCGAGGACAGGGGGTCAAGAGACCCAGTACTTC. The full variable domain, rest sourced from reference TRBV18 and TRBJ2-5, is NAGVMQNPRHLVRRRGQEARLRCSPMKGHSHVYWYRQLPEEGLKFMVYLQKENIIDESGMPKERFSAEFPKEGPSILRIQQVVRGDSAAYFCASSPRTGGQETQYFGPGTRLLVL.

V usage is TRBV5-1 and J usage is TRBJ2-1, with D possibly being TRBD1 (5 bases). CDR1 is SGHRS, CDR2 YFSETQ, per germline. CDR3 length: 15 residues. V shed 5 bases and J shed 4 bases, with 16 bases lying between them. The CDR3 loop is CASSTTQGLYNEQFF. Written as DNA, the CDR3 is TGCGCCAGCAGTACCACCCAGGGTTTATACAATGAGCAGTTCTTC.

The rearrangement links TRBV19 to TRBJ2-1, with 8 bases fitting TRBD2. The J segment lost 0 bases and the V segment lost 2 bases, leaving 9 bases of the junction unmatched. The CDR3 contains 18 residues. CDR1 and CDR2 (germline): LNHDA, SQIVND (reference sequence). In DNA form, the CDR3 reads TGTGCCAGTAGTATAATATCCCTCACTAGCGGCTCCTACAATGAGCAGTTCTTC. The encoded protein is CASSIISLTSGSYNEQFF.

The V gene is TRBV7-9, the J gene TRBJ1-6; 10 nucleotides agree with TRBD1. CDR3 length equals 17 residues. In germline, CDR1 is SEHNR, CDR2 FQNEAQ (reference sequence). Unmatched junction bases numbered 6, after V lost 4 bases and J lost 3 bases. CDR3 sequence: CASSSTGQGRYNSPLHF. The CDR3 DNA reads TGTGCCAGCAGCTCGACGGGACAGGGGCGCTATAATTCACCCCTCCACTTT.

This clone showed up just a few times. This chain links TRBV30 with TRBJ2-1; 10 nucleotides align to TRBD2. The CDR3 runs to 16 residues. J lost 4 bases, V lost 6 bases, and 12 bases had no gene match. Germline V gene lookup returns CDR1 GTSNPN and CDR2 SVGIG (reference sequence). The CDR3 protein is CACKASGSPNYNEQFF. Written as DNA, the CDR3 is TGTGCCTGTAAGGCTAGCGGGAGCCCAAATTACAATGAGCAGTTCTTC.

The CDR3 coding sequence is TGTGCCAGTAGTAAGCAGGGGCTTAAGTTGGATACGCAGTATTTT. This sequence encodes CASSKQGLKLDTQYF. The V and J genes are TRBV19 and TRBJ2-3, with a tentative D call TRBD1 (6 bases). The V gene's germline CDR1 is LNHDA and CDR2 SQIVND (reference sequence). CDR3 length equals 15 residues. V lost 4 bases and J 6 bases, leaving 17 bases between the germline ends. Using reference TRBV19 and TRBJ2-3 for the parts outside the CDR3, the full variable domain is DGGITQSPKYLFRKEGQNVTLSCEQNLNHDAMYWYRQDPGQGLRLIYYSQIVNDFQKGDIAEGYSVSREKKESFPLTVTSAQKNPTAFYLCASSKQGLKLDTQYFGPGTRLTVL.

Only one count was recorded for this clone. The rearrangement joins TRBV6-7 to TRBJ2-1, with a possible D match to TRBD2 (6 bases). TRBV6-7 falls under the ORF class, with uncertain function. CDR3 length: 15 residues. Trimming pared 1 base from V and 4 bases from J, leaving 11 bases between. The CDR3 DNA sequence: TGTGCCAGCAGTTACTTTACGGGGACTTACAATGAGCAGTTCTTC. Translation: CASSYFTGTYNEQFF.

The chain is built from TRBV5-1 and TRBJ2-3, with D possibly being TRBD2 (5 bases). The V gene's germline CDR1 is SGHRS and CDR2 YFSETQ. The CDR3 sequence is 15 residues long. V gave up 4 bases and J gave up 2 bases, with 14 bases separating them. The CDR3 DNA reads as TGCGCCAGCAGCCACCGTGAGGGTAACACAGATACGCAGTATTTT. Translating gives CASSHREGNTDTQYF.

The chain combines TRBV27 with TRBJ2-4; 9 bases map to TRBD2. V shed 3 bases and J 0 bases; nucleotides not matched to a gene: 15. Germline CDR1 MNHEY, CDR2 SMNVEV (reference sequence). The CDR3 spans 20 residues. CDR3 sequence reads: CASSFGSGGRANLAKNIQYF. The CDR3 DNA reads TGTGCCAGCAGTTTCGGGTCGGGCGGGAGGGCCAACTTAGCCAAAAACATTCAGTACTTC.

This clone has a single count. The chain couples TRBV28 to TRBJ1-1; D is uncertain. V was cut by 8 bases and J by 0 bases, with 13 bases left in between. The V gene's germline CDR1 is MDHEN and CDR2 SYDVKM. This CDR3 comprises 14 residues. CDR3 bases: TGTGCCAGCGAGGAGGGAGCCATGAACACTGAAGCTTTCTTT. Its protein product is CASEEGAMNTEAFF.

This clone was found once. The rearrangement joins TRBV28 to TRBJ1-5; the D gene is possibly TRBD1 (5 bases). Trimming took 2 bases from V and 4 from J, leaving 15 bases between them. Germline V CDR1 and CDR2: MDHEN, SYDVKM. The CDR3 is 16 residues long. The CDR3 region has the DNA TGTGCCAGCAGTTTAGCCGGGGGGGGGTTAAATCAGCCCCAGCATTTT. It is translated as CASSLAGGGLNQPQHF.

V gene TRBV19 combines with J gene TRBJ2-7, with a weak D call TRBD1 (5 bases). The CDR3 is 12 amino acids. Trimming cost V 6 bases and J 3 bases, with 9 bases left between them. CDR1 and CDR2 from the germline V gene are LNHDA and SQIVND (reference sequence). CDR3 sequence reads: CASRGPVYEQYF. DNA of the CDR3: TGTGCCAGTAGGGGGCCCGTCTACGAGCAGTACTTC.

This chain links TRBV28 with TRBJ2-3, with 10 bases lining up with TRBD2. The CDR3 extends over 17 amino acids. The germline CDR1 and CDR2 sequences are MDHEN and SYDVKM. V shed 1 base, J shed 0 bases, and the junction held 4 bases outside the gene matches. This CDR3 reads CASSLLILAGSTDTQYF. The CDR3 DNA is TGTGCCAGCAGTTTATTGATACTAGCGGGAAGCACAGATACGCAGTATTTT.

This chain links TRBV18 with TRBJ1-2; 11 nucleotides agree with TRBD1. Germline assignment: CDR1 KGHSH and CDR2 LQKENI. V shed 3 bases, J shed 6 bases, and the junction held 9 bases outside the gene matches. The CDR3 sequence is 16 residues long. CDR3 region: CASSPSDRGLENGYTF. Written as DNA, the CDR3 is TGTGCCAGCTCACCTTCGGACAGGGGGCTTGAGAATGGCTACACCTTC.

The chain carries TRBV11-1 and TRBJ2-1; 10 nucleotides line up with TRBD2. V lost 2 bases to trimming and J lost 8 bases; unmatched junction nucleotides: 6. The germline V gene encodes CDR1 SGHAT and CDR2 FQDESV (reference sequence). This CDR3 has 15 amino acids. This CDR3 reads CASSLSGRAVDEQFF. CDR3 nucleotide sequence: TGTGCCAGCAGCTTAAGCGGGAGGGCCGTCGATGAGCAGTTCTTC.

This chain links TRBV19 with TRBJ2-7; TRBD2 aligns across 7 bases. The CDR3 consists of 13 residues. The germline V gene encodes CDR1 LNHDA and CDR2 SQIVND (reference sequence). Trimming at V came to 5 bases and at J to 3 bases, leaving 4 bases not matched to a gene. CDR3: CASSVGGLYEQYF. CDR3 nucleotides: TGTGCCAGTAGTGTGGGAGGGCTCTACGAGCAGTACTTC.

This rearrangement joins TRBV30 to TRBJ2-1, with 8 nucleotides matching TRBD2. In germline, CDR1 is GTSNPN, CDR2 SVGIG (reference sequence). The CDR3 spans 18 residues. V lost 0 bases to trimming and J lost 8 bases; unmatched junction nucleotides: 18. CDR3 nucleotide sequence: TGTGCCTGGAGTGTAGGACTGGGCGGGGGGACTAGTCTCGATGAGCAGTTCTTC. Its protein is CAWSVGLGGGTSLDEQFF. Together with reference TRBV30 and TRBJ2-1, the CDR3 gives the full variable domain: SQTIHQWPATLVQPVGSPLSLECTVEGTSNPNLYWYRQAAGRGLQLLFYSVGIGQISSEVPQNLSASRPQDRQFILSSKKLLLSDSGFYLCAWSVGLGGGTSLDEQFFGPGTRLTVL.